This T cell receptor beta chain was captured by sequencing in a study of OX40 agonist ivuxolimab in advanced cancers. Study findings and constraints: Certain nonresponders likewise exhibited a low normalized T-cell clonal expansion.

Generated by immunoSEQ multiplex PCR, the TCRdb table keeps only in-frame clones and is missing some. The table lists roughly 29,000 clones, around 87% of them singletons. With respect to this clone: No antigen is known for it.

CDR1 and CDR2 from the germline V gene are MNHEY and SMNVEV (reference sequence). CDR3 length: 11 residues. Trimming removed 8 bases from V and 4 bases from J, with 7 bases in between. Prior autoimmune disease or systemic immunosuppression barred patients. V and J are TRBV27 and TRBJ2-3; D unclear. The specimen was CD4+ or CD8+ T cells sorted from blood, collected in a trial of the OX40 agonist ivuxolimab. The origin of this receptor is an adult with an advanced solid tumor such as melanoma, head and neck, liver or kidney cancer. CDR3 in DNA: TGTGCCAGCGATAGAGCAGATACGCAGTATTTT. Translated, it gives CASDRADTQYF.